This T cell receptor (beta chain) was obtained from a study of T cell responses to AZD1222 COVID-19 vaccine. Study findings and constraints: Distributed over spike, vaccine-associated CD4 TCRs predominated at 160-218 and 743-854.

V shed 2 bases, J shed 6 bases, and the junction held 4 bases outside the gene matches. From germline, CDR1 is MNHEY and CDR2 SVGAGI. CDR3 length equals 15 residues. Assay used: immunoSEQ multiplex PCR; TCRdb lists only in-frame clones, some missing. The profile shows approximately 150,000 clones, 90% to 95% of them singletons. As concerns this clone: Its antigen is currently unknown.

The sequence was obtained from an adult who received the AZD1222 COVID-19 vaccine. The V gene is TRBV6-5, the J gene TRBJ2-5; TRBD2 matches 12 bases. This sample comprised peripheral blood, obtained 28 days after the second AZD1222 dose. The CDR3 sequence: CASSYGLAGGKTQYF. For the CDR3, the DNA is TGTGCCAGCAGTTACGGGCTAGCGGGGGGGAAGACCCAGTACTTC.